The 14 T cell receptor beta chains below all came from one sample that was sequenced in a study of blood T cell repertoires in COVID-19. The data were produced by immunoSEQ multiplex PCR, yet TCRdb's version contains in-frame clones alone and is incomplete. The data contain 300,000 to 350,000 clones, roughly 87% of them seen just once; the ten biggest clones take up around 8.9%. Sequenced material: peripheral blood. The receptors derive from a man between 25 and 39 years old with COVID-19, enrolled during active disease.

The rearrangement joins TRBV11-2 to TRBJ2-1; TRBD2 matches at 13 bases. V lost 3 bases to trimming and J lost 3 bases; unmatched junction nucleotides: 2. This CDR3 has 16 amino acids. Germline CDR1 reads SGHAT; CDR2 reads FQNNGV. The CDR3 here is CASSFGTSGNYNEQFF. In nucleotides, the CDR3 is TGTGCCAGCAGCTTTGGGACTAGCGGGAACTACAATGAGCAGTTCTTC. Together with reference TRBV11-2 and TRBJ2-1, the CDR3 gives the full variable domain: EAGVAQSPRYKIIEKRQSVAFWCNPISGHATLYWYQQILGQGPKLLIQFQNNGVVDDSQLPKDRFSAERLKGVDSTLKIQPAKLEDSAVYLCASSFGTSGNYNEQFFGPGTRLTVL.

The V call is TRBV3-1 (or the pseudogene TRBV3-2), the J call TRBJ1-2; the D is unclear. V was shortened by 0 bases and J by 8 bases, with 13 bases between the two germline ends. Looked up from germline, CDR1 is LGHDT and CDR2 is YNNKEL (reference sequence). The CDR3 runs to 14 residues. This chain's CDR3 is CASSQDAGERGYTF. The DNA for the CDR3 is TGTGCCAGCAGCCAAGATGCCGGAGAGCGAGGCTACACCTTC.

V is TRBV9 and J is TRBJ2-5; TRBD1 agrees at 9 bases. The CDR3 sequence is 16 residues long. Germline CDR1 SGDLS, CDR2 YYNGEE. The V gene end was trimmed by 3 bases and the J gene end by 0 bases; junction bases not matched to a gene: 6. CDR3 protein: CASSDGTGTYQETQYF. The CDR3 DNA follows: TGTGCCAGCAGCGACGGGACAGGGACCTACCAAGAGACCCAGTACTTC.

The V call is TRBV15, the J call TRBJ2-1, with 10 bases matching TRBD2. Germline CDR1 reads LNHNV; CDR2 reads YYDKDF (reference sequence). The junction had 10 bases not matched to a gene; V was cut back by 1 base and J by 10 bases. The CDR3 covers 16 residues. The CDR3 DNA is TGTGCCACCAGCAGAGTAGCGGGAGGCCTCTCCGGCGAGCAGTTCTTC. It codes for CATSRVAGGLSGEQFF. Together with reference TRBV15 and TRBJ2-1, the CDR3 gives the full variable domain: DAMVIQNPRYQVTQFGKPVTLSCSQTLNHNVMYWYQQKSSQAPKLLFHYYDKDFNNEADTPDNFQSRRPNTSFCFLDIRSPGLGDTAMYLCATSRVAGGLSGEQFFGPGTRLTVL.

The chain couples TRBV2 to TRBJ1-4; TRBD1 is a possible D gene (5 bases). The CDR3 length is 15 residues. Germline-derived CDR1 and CDR2 are SNHLY and FYNNEI. V was trimmed by 7 bases and J by 4 bases, leaving 16 bases between them. Here the CDR3 DNA reads TGTGCCAGCACCCGGAGAGGGACTGTTAATGAAAAACTGTTTTTT. Protein: CASTRRGTVNEKLFF.

Notes on this clone: Distinct nucleotide sequences in the sample also encode this CDR3. This chain's CDR3 is CASSLGQGAGEQYF. CDR3 nucleotides: TGTGCCAGCAGCTTGGGACAGGGGGCAGGAGAGCAGTACTTC. The rearrangement joins TRBV27 to TRBJ2-7; 12 bases agree with TRBD1. The ends lost 6 bases at V and 7 bases at J; junction bases unmatched: 7. The CDR3 is 14 amino acids. CDR1 and CDR2 (germline): MNHEY, SMNVEV (reference sequence).

The rearrangement uses TRBV5-4 and TRBJ2-5, with 9 positions matching TRBD2. V lost 7 bases and J lost 6; bases outside the gene matches: 13. The CDR3 runs to 15 residues. Germline assignment: CDR1 SGHNT and CDR2 YYREEE (reference sequence). CDR3 amino acids: CASHTSGLAEKTQYF. DNA of the CDR3: TGTGCCAGCCATACCTCGGGACTAGCAGAGAAGACCCAGTACTTC.

The chain employs TRBV10-3 and TRBJ2-7, with D possibly TRBD2 on 5 matching bases. Germline CDR1 reads ENHRY; CDR2 reads SYGVKD. The CDR3 consists of 14 residues. Trimming left V 4 bases short and J 3 bases short, with 13 bases between. CDR3 sequence reads: CAISAGYLNYEQYF. CDR3 nucleotide sequence: TGTGCCATCAGTGCGGGGTACCTCAACTACGAGCAGTACTTC.

In this sample, this clone turned up once. The CDR3 loop reads CASSLQDRGETQYF. CDR3 bases: TGCGCCAGCAGCTTGCAGGACAGGGGAGAGACCCAGTACTTC. The chain has TRBV5-1 and TRBJ2-5, with 9 bases aligning to TRBD1. Germline V lookup: CDR1 SGHRS, CDR2 YFSETQ. The V segment lost 1 base and the J segment 4 bases; nucleotides outside the gene matches: 2. CDR3 size: 14 residues. The full variable domain, its missing parts supplied by reference TRBV5-1 and TRBJ2-5, is KAGVTQTPRYLIKTRGQQVTLSCSPISGHRSVSWYQQTPGQGLQFLFEYFSETQRNKGNFPGRFSGRQFSNSRSEMNVSTLELGDSALYLCASSLQDRGETQYFGPGTRLLVL.

This clone was picked up one time. The rearrangement joins TRBV9 to TRBJ2-7; D gene uncertain. V dropped 0 bases and J dropped 3 bases, with 7 bases sitting between them. This CDR3 has 13 amino acids. Germline CDR1 reads SGDLS; CDR2 reads YYNGEE. The CDR3 DNA reads TGTGCCAGCAGCGTAGATCCCCACTACGAGCAGTACTTC. Its protein is CASSVDPHYEQYF.

The V and J genes are TRBV28 and TRBJ1-2, with no clear D. Trimming took 8 bases from V and 5 from J, leaving 15 bases between them. The CDR3 runs 13 residues. In germline, CDR1 is MDHEN, CDR2 SYDVKM. DNA for the CDR3: TGTGCCAGCTTTCCCCTGAGAGAATATGGCTACACCTTC. Protein sequence: CASFPLREYGYTF.

The table lists this clone with a few counts. The genes are TRBV29-1 and TRBJ1-2; no clear D. The CDR3 consists of 13 residues. Germline CDR1 is SQVTM and CDR2 is ANQGSEA. V dropped 3 bases and J dropped 2 bases, with 10 bases sitting between them. The DNA of the CDR3 is TGCAGCGTTGATAGAACCGGGAACTATGGCTACACCTTC. Encoded protein: CSVDRTGNYGYTF. The entire variable domain, with the rest obtained from reference TRBV29-1 and TRBJ1-2, is as follows: SAVISQKPSRDICQRGTSLTIQCQVDSQVTMMFWYRQQPGQSLTLIATANQGSEATYESGFVIDKFPISRPNLTFSTLTVSNMSPEDSSIYLCSVDRTGNYGYTFGSGTRLTVV.

The J gene is TRBJ1-2, the V gene TRBV6-6; the match to TRBD1 covers 10 bases. This CDR3 has 14 residues. CDR1 and CDR2 from the germline V gene are MNHNY and SVGAGI (reference sequence). Germline trimming cut 6 bases from V and 3 bases from J; bases unmatched to any gene: 4. DNA of the CDR3: TGTGCCAGCAGCTACGGGACAGGGGACTATGGCTACACCTTC. Its protein is CASSYGTGDYGYTF.

The chain combines TRBV11-2 with TRBJ2-7, with 8 bases identical to TRBD2. V lost 5 bases, J lost 0 bases, and 12 bases stayed unmatched. Germline-derived CDR1 and CDR2 are SGHAT and FQNNGV. CDR3 length: 17 residues. DNA for the CDR3: TGTGCCAGCAGCCCCGATTGGCGGGGGGTCAGCTCCTACGAGCAGTACTTC. This codes for CASSPDWRGVSSYEQYF. The entire variable domain, with the rest obtained from reference TRBV11-2 and TRBJ2-7, is as follows: EAGVAQSPRYKIIEKRQSVAFWCNPISGHATLYWYQQILGQGPKLLIQFQNNGVVDDSQLPKDRFSAERLKGVDSTLKIQPAKLEDSAVYLCASSPDWRGVSSYEQYFGPGTRLTVT.